A single sample gave rise to the 28 T cell receptor beta chains below, sequenced in a study of T cell responses to AZD1222 COVID-19 vaccine. Sequencing was performed with immunoSEQ multiplex PCR; in TCRdb, only in-frame clones are kept and a portion is missing. The top ten hold 6.5% of the sample, which has roughly 120,000 clones, approximately 88% seen once. The material sequenced was peripheral blood, taken 28 days after the second AZD1222 dose. Receptors originate from an adult who received the AZD1222 COVID-19 vaccine.

The rearrangement links TRBV5-4 to TRBJ2-1; 7 bases line up with TRBD2. This CDR3 contains 15 residues. After removal of 0 bases from V and 3 bases from J, the junction contained 3 bases not matched to a gene. Germline V gives CDR1 SGHNT, CDR2 YYREEE (reference sequence). The CDR3 DNA follows: TGTGCCAGCAGCTTGGGGGCTAGCGGCTACAATGAGCAGTTCTTC. Translating gives CASSLGASGYNEQFF.

V is TRBV7-2 and J is TRBJ2-7, with D unresolved. CDR3 length equals 14 residues. Germline V CDR1 and CDR2: SGHTA, FQGNSA. With 3 bases removed from V and 4 bases from J, the gap between germline ends came to 13 bases. Here the CDR3 DNA reads TGTGCCAGCAGCTTTACTGGCGGTGAATACGAGCAGTACTTC. This codes for CASSFTGGEYEQYF.

V is TRBV5-4 and J is TRBJ2-3, with D uncertain. The CDR3 loop spans 15 amino acids. Germline V CDR1 and CDR2: SGHNT, YYREEE (reference sequence). Trimming took off 1 base at V and 2 bases at J, with 11 bases between the two ends. The CDR3 region has the DNA TGTGCCAGCAGCTTGCGATCCGGTTTCACAGATACGCAGTATTTT. Its protein product is CASSLRSGFTDTQYF. Combining the CDR3 with reference TRBV5-4 and TRBJ2-3 gives the whole variable domain ETGVTQSPTHLIKTRGQQVTLRCSSQSGHNTVSWYQQALGQGPQFIFQYYREEENGRGNFPPRFSGLQFPNYSSELNVNALELDDSALYLCASSLRSGFTDTQYFGPGTRLTVL.

The V gene is TRBV5-1, the J gene TRBJ1-2; D is ambiguous. The V end lost 5 bases, the J end lost 5 bases, and 10 bases lay between the germline ends. The CDR3 totals 12 residues. The V gene's germline CDR1 is SGHRS and CDR2 YFSETQ. The CDR3 loop is CASRGQSYGYTF. The DNA for the CDR3 is TGCGCCAGCAGGGGCCAGTCTTATGGCTACACCTTC.

The chain links TRBV7-3 to TRBJ2-1, with 8 bases lining up with TRBD1. The J segment lost 3 bases and the V segment lost 6 bases, leaving 7 bases of the junction unmatched. Germline V gene data show CDR1 as SGHTA and CDR2 as FQGTGA. The length of the CDR3 is 15 residues. This CDR3 reads CASSPTGTGYNEQFF. The CDR3 coding sequence is TGTGCCAGCAGTCCCACCGGGACAGGCTACAATGAGCAGTTCTTC.

The chain employs TRBV3-1 (or the pseudogene TRBV3-2) and TRBJ1-2; D is uncertain. The CDR3 extends over 14 amino acids. Germline V gene lookup returns CDR1 LGHDT and CDR2 YNNKEL (reference sequence). V lost 2 bases and J lost 0, with 7 bases in between. The CDR3 loop reads CASSQSGSNYGYTF. The CDR3, as DNA: TGTGCCAGCAGCCAATCGGGTTCTAACTATGGCTACACCTTC.

This chain connects TRBV14 to TRBJ2-3; perhaps TRBD2 as D (6 bases). Germline V gene lookup returns CDR1 SGHDN and CDR2 FVKESK. The ends were cut back, 0 bases at V and 1 base at J, with 14 bases in the middle. The CDR3 loop spans 17 amino acids. CDR3 DNA sequence: TGTGCCAGCAGCCAAGAATTACTAGCACACCGCACAGATACGCAGTATTTT. Translation: CASSQELLAHRTDTQYF.

The chain is built from TRBV18 and TRBJ2-1; 7 bases are a match to TRBD2. The germline CDR1 and CDR2 sequences are KGHSH and LQKENI. Trimming took 2 bases from V and 5 from J; bases not matched to a gene: 12. This CDR3 is built from 17 residues. The CDR3 loop is CASSPKSASGYNNEQFF. The CDR3 bases are TGTGCCAGCTCACCAAAATCGGCTAGCGGATATAACAATGAGCAGTTCTTC.

The chain combines TRBV9 with TRBJ1-3, with D perhaps matching TRBD1 (6 bases). V lost 3 bases, J lost 2 bases, and 15 bases lay in between. The germline V gene encodes CDR1 SGDLS and CDR2 YYNGEE. CDR3 length: 16 amino acids. The DNA for the CDR3 is TGTGCCAGCAGCGCCGTCGGGGCAGGGGCTGGAAACACCATATATTTT. It encodes CASSAVGAGAGNTIYF.

This chain links TRBV27 with TRBJ2-2; weak D call: TRBD2 (6 bases). The germline gives CDR1 MNHEY, CDR2 SMNVEV (reference sequence). Trimming removed 6 bases at V and 7 bases at J, with 12 bases between. The CDR3 length is 13 residues. Here the CDR3 reads CASRPTGGGELFF. In DNA form, the CDR3 reads TGTGCCAGCAGACCTACCGGGGGCGGGGAGCTGTTTTTT.

The V gene is TRBV7-2, the J gene TRBJ1-2, with D possibly being TRBD1 (5 bases). The CDR3 has 13 residues. CDR1 is SGHTA and CDR2 is FQGNSA in the germline V gene. The V and J ends lost 0 bases and 4 bases respectively, with 6 bases between them. DNA for the CDR3: TGTGCCAGCAGCTTAGCGGGGGGCTATGGCTACACCTTC. Amino acid sequence: CASSLAGGYGYTF.

The V call is TRBV2, the J call TRBJ1-2, with D uncertain. Germline lookup yields CDR1 SNHLY and CDR2 FYNNEI. The CDR3 is 14 amino acids. The V end was cut by 1 base, the J end by 4 bases, with 10 bases between. DNA for the CDR3: TGTGCCAGCAGTGAAGGGACGCTATCCTATGGCTACACCTTC. It codes for CASSEGTLSYGYTF.

The V call is TRBV7-2, the J call TRBJ1-2, with TRBD1 as a possible D gene (5 bases). The V gene lost 3 bases and the J gene lost 3 bases, with 8 bases spanning the gap. Germline V gene data show CDR1 as SGHTA and CDR2 as FQGNSA. The CDR3 sequence is 13 residues long. The CDR3 reads CASSFEQDYGYTF. The CDR3 DNA sequence: TGTGCCAGCAGCTTCGAACAGGACTATGGCTACACCTTC.

This chain uses TRBV6-1 with TRBJ1-2; D is possibly TRBD1 (5 bases). Germline assignment: CDR1 MNHNS and CDR2 SASEGT. This CDR3 comprises 16 residues. V was cut by 1 base and J by 0 bases, with 12 bases left in between. CDR3 sequence reads: CASSEVPGITNYGYTF. CDR3 DNA sequence: TGTGCCAGCAGTGAAGTCCCAGGGATAACTAACTATGGCTACACCTTC.

This clone showed up just a few times. Additional DNA sequences in this sample encode the identical CDR3. DNA for the CDR3: TGTGCCAGCAGCTGGGCTGAGAACACTGAAGCTTTCTTT. It is translated as CASSWAENTEAFF. The rearrangement links TRBV7-2 to TRBJ1-1; D gene ambiguous. Trimming pared 4 bases from V and 1 base from J, leaving 7 bases between. This CDR3 is 13 amino acids long. In germline, CDR1 is SGHTA, CDR2 FQGNSA.

This clone was observed a handful of times. This sequence joins TRBV6-4 and TRBJ2-1, with 9 bases fitting TRBD2. CDR1 and CDR2 from the germline V gene are MRHNA and SNTAGT. This CDR3 has 15 amino acids. V trimming: 3 bases; J trimming: 6 bases; junction bases outside the gene matches: 6. The CDR3 reads CASSEGSGGSNEQFF. The CDR3 DNA follows: TGTGCCAGCAGTGAAGGTAGCGGGGGAAGCAATGAGCAGTTCTTC.

V is TRBV14 and J is TRBJ2-1, with D perhaps matching TRBD1 (6 bases). The CDR3 is 13 amino acids. Trimming stripped 1 base from V and 7 bases from J, with 8 bases between. From germline, CDR1 is SGHDN and CDR2 FVKESK. In nucleotides, the CDR3 is TGTGCCAGCAGCCAAGGCACAGGGAATGAGCAGTTCTTC. Its translation: CASSQGTGNEQFF. The full variable domain, completed using reference TRBV14 and TRBJ2-1, is EAGVTQFPSHSVIEKGQTVTLRCDPISGHDNLYWYRRVMGKEIKFLLHFVKESKQDESGMPNNRFLAERTGGTYSTLKVQPAELEDSGVYFCASSQGTGNEQFFGPGTRLTVL.

The V call is TRBV12-3 or TRBV12-4, the J call TRBJ1-2; the D is unclear. Deletions cut 3 bases from V and 5 bases from J, with 10 bases between. There are 13 residues in the CDR3. The CDR3 coding sequence is TGTGCCAGCAGTTTGTTGCTATATTATGGCTACACCTTC. Translating it yields CASSLLLYYGYTF.

This clone has just a few counts. The rearrangement links TRBV7-3 to TRBJ1-2; D is perhaps TRBD1 (6 bases). The CDR3 spans 14 residues. Germline V gene lookup returns CDR1 SGHTA and CDR2 FQGTGA. Trimming took off 5 bases at V and 6 bases at J, with 16 bases between the two ends. The CDR3 here is CASSTAGTPDGYTF. The CDR3 DNA reads TGTGCCAGCAGCACCGCCGGGACACCTGATGGCTACACCTTC.

CDR3 bases: TGCGCCAGCAGCTTGGCGATGGCCCCCGGCGAGCAGTACTTC. As protein: CASSLAMAPGEQYF. The gene calls are TRBV5-1 and TRBJ2-7; the D is unclear. Germline lookup yields CDR1 SGHRS and CDR2 YFSETQ. V was clipped by 0 bases and J by 6 bases, with 13 bases between them. The CDR3 sequence is 14 residues long. Using reference TRBV5-1 and TRBJ2-7 for the parts outside the CDR3, the full variable domain is KAGVTQTPRYLIKTRGQQVTLSCSPISGHRSVSWYQQTPGQGLQFLFEYFSETQRNKGNFPGRFSGRQFSNSRSEMNVSTLELGDSALYLCASSLAMAPGEQYFGPGTRLTVT.

This chain links TRBV7-2 with TRBJ2-1; D is unresolved. The germline V gene encodes CDR1 SGHTA and CDR2 FQGNSA. The V and J ends lost 0 bases and 1 base respectively, with 4 bases between them. The CDR3 extends over 14 amino acids. In nucleotides, the CDR3 is TGTGCCAGCAGCTTAGCGGGGTCCTACAATGAGCAGTTCTTC. Protein: CASSLAGSYNEQFF.

V is TRBV6-4 and J is TRBJ2-1, with D possibly TRBD1 on 6 matching bases. Germline V gives CDR1 MRHNA, CDR2 SNTAGT. The V end lost 4 bases, the J end lost 7 bases, and 17 bases lay between the germline ends. The CDR3 spans 15 residues. In nucleotides, the CDR3 is TGTGCCAGCAGTGCTTCCCAGGGGACGGGGAATGAGCAGTTCTTC. Amino acids: CASSASQGTGNEQFF.

The gene calls are TRBV6-5 and TRBJ2-7, with D possibly being TRBD1 or TRBD2 (5 bases each). Germline V gives CDR1 MNHEY, CDR2 SVGAGI. The CDR3 totals 12 residues. V lost 4 bases and J lost 4, with 8 bases in between. The CDR3 nucleotides read TGTGCCAGCAGTTCGGGACCTTACGAGCAGTACTTC. This sequence encodes CASSSGPYEQYF.

The CDR3 coding sequence is TGCGCCAGCAGCTTGGTGGTTAGCTACGAGCAGTACTTC. This translates into CASSLVVSYEQYF. The J gene is TRBJ2-7, the V gene TRBV5-1; D remains unclear. The length of the CDR3 is 13 residues. Looked up from germline, CDR1 is SGHRS and CDR2 is YFSETQ. V was shortened by 0 bases and J by 3 bases, with 7 bases between the two germline ends.

The V call is TRBV7-3, the J call TRBJ2-6; D is unresolved. The CDR3 contains 15 residues. V was cut by 0 bases and J by 2 bases, with 5 bases left in between. Germline loops: CDR1 SGHTA, CDR2 FQGTGA. CDR3 residues: CASSLTAAGANVLTF. The CDR3 region has the DNA TGTGCCAGCAGCTTAACGGCAGCTGGGGCCAACGTCCTGACTTTC.

The chain uses TRBV5-1 and TRBJ2-3; D gene unclear. Per the germline V gene, CDR1 is SGHRS and CDR2 is YFSETQ. There are 14 residues in the CDR3. Trimming removed 4 bases at V and 3 bases at J, with 12 bases between. The CDR3 sequence is CASSAGVDTDTQYF. In nucleotides, the CDR3 is TGCGCCAGCAGCGCTGGCGTTGATACAGATACGCAGTATTTT.

V usage is TRBV3-1 (or the pseudogene TRBV3-2) and J usage is TRBJ1-3, with 7 bases identical to TRBD1. Germline V gene data show CDR1 as LGHDT and CDR2 as YNNKEL (reference sequence). The trim removed 4 bases at V and 3 bases at J, leaving 3 bases unmatched. The CDR3 totals 14 residues. CDR3 in amino acids: CASSRRDSGNTIYF. DNA of the CDR3: TGTGCCAGCAGCCGCCGGGACAGTGGAAACACCATATATTTT.

The rearrangement links TRBV24-1 to TRBJ1-1; D gene ambiguous. Trimming cost V 5 bases and J 10 bases, with 10 bases left between them. CDR1 is KGHDR and CDR2 is SFDVKD in the germline V gene. CDR3 length equals 11 residues. The CDR3 spells CATSGRDGAFF. The CDR3 DNA reads TGTGCCACCAGTGGGCGAGACGGAGCTTTCTTT.